This is a list of T cell receptor beta chains from one sample in a study of blood T cell repertoires in COVID-19. Profiling relied on immunoSEQ multiplex PCR, and the TCRdb table lists in-frame clones only, not all of them. The table lists roughly 60,000 clones, 80% to 85% of them singletons. Source material: peripheral blood. Receptors were obtained from a man aged 25-45 years with COVID-19, enrolled during active disease. The CDR3 runs from the conserved cysteine through the conserved F or W. Each record gives: J gene, CDR3 length, V gene, D gene, clone size, CDR3 protein, CDR3 DNA. The D gene is left open where the match is weak. Not all rows give a size; the values are once, few, many and, for expanded clones, a class.

>TRBJ1-5|15|TRBV19|TRBD1|once
CASSITDRANQPQHF
TGTGCCAGTAGTATCACGGACAGGGCCAATCAGCCCCAGCATTTT
>TRBJ1-2|15|TRBV7-9|.|few
CASSMTRGRDYGYTF
TGTGCCAGCAGCATGACCCGGGGGAGGGACTATGGCTACACCTTC
>TRBJ1-2|15|TRBV7-2|TRBD1|few
CASSFTDRNTYGYTF
TGTGCCAGCAGCTTCACGGACAGGAACACTTATGGCTACACCTTC
>TRBJ2-7|16|TRBV27|TRBD1|once
CASSFDPGTGVYEQYF
TGTGCCAGCAGTTTCGATCCTGGGACAGGGGTTTACGAGCAGTACTTC
>TRBJ1-1|15|TRBV6-5|TRBD1|.
CASSYSRQGWAEAFF
TGTGCCAGCAGTTACTCCCGACAGGGGTGGGCTGAAGCTTTCTTT
>TRBJ1-4|17|TRBV5-1|TRBD1|.
CASSLGDRGATNEKLFF
TGCGCCAGCAGCTTAGGGGACAGGGGAGCAACTAATGAAAAACTGTTTTTT
>TRBJ2-5|17|TRBV2|TRBD2|.
CASTPGQTTSGRETQYF
TGTGCCAGCACTCCGGGACAGACGACTAGCGGGAGAGAGACCCAGTACTTC
>TRBJ1-4|22|TRBV28|.|.
CASSDQVKGRIISDTSKEKLFF
TGTGCCAGCAGTGACCAAGTTAAGGGTCGAATCATTTCGGACACGTCAAAGGAAAAACTGTTTTTT
>TRBJ1-1|11|TRBV13|TRBD1|.
CASSLQGLAFF
TGTGCCAGCAGCCTACAGGGGTTAGCTTTCTTT
>TRBJ2-1|20|TRBV14|TRBD2|.
CASSHPTGLAGGWSYNEQFF
TGTGCCAGCAGCCACCCGACAGGGCTAGCGGGAGGGTGGTCCTACAATGAGCAGTTCTTC
>TRBJ1-1|12|TRBV12-3/TRBV12-4|.|few
CASIAMNTEAFF
TGTGCCAGCATAGCTATGAACACTGAAGCTTTCTTT
>TRBJ1-2|15|TRBV14|.|.
CASSQWRRSVYGYTF
TGTGCCAGCAGCCAGTGGAGGCGGTCCGTCTATGGCTACACCTTC
>TRBJ1-2|15|TRBV2|.|.
CASSGRGGHNYGYTF
TGTGCCAGCAGTGGCCGCGGGGGGCACAACTATGGCTACACCTTC
>TRBJ1-1|15|TRBV14|.|.
CASSRRRGKNTEAFF
TGTGCCAGCAGCCGTCGACGGGGAAAGAACACTGAAGCTTTCTTT
>TRBJ2-4|16|TRBV27|TRBD1|.
CASSSETGWGKNIQYF
TGTGCCAGCAGTTCCGAGACAGGGTGGGGCAAAAACATTCAGTACTTC
>TRBJ2-6|22|TRBV23-1|.|.
CASSLLAPLASLRSSGANVLTF
TGCGCCAGCAGTCTCCTCGCCCCACTTGCAAGTCTTCGCTCCTCTGGGGCCAACGTCCTGACTTTC
>TRBJ1-1|15|TRBV7-9|TRBD1|.
CASSRGQAANTEAFF
TGTGCCAGCAGCCGAGGACAGGCGGCGAACACTGAAGCTTTCTTT
>TRBJ2-5|13|TRBV19|.|.
CATTLGTSETQYF
TGTGCCACCACACTAGGGACATCGGAGACCCAGTACTTC
>TRBJ2-2|14|TRBV5-4|.|.
CASSLPSGPGELFF
TGTGCCAGCAGCTTGCCCTCAGGGCCCGGGGAGCTGTTTTTT
>TRBJ1-4|15|TRBV5-5|.|.
CASSLWGSANEKLFF
TGTGCCAGCAGCTTATGGGGCTCGGCTAATGAAAAACTGTTTTTT
>TRBJ2-1|15|TRBV5-5|.|.
CASSSLGRGGNEQFF
TGTGCCAGCAGTTCCCTGGGCCGGGGTGGCAATGAGCAGTTCTTC
>TRBJ2-1|15|TRBV9|TRBD2|.
CASSVATTSVNEQFF
TGTGCCAGCAGCGTAGCTACAACTAGCGTCAATGAGCAGTTCTTC
>TRBJ2-1|15|TRBV7-2|.|.
CASKLLPSSYNEQFF
TGTGCCAGCAAGCTACTCCCGAGCTCCTACAATGAGCAGTTCTTC
>TRBJ2-7|12|TRBV2|TRBD1|few
CASSQTGYEQYF
TGTGCCAGCAGCCAGACAGGGTACGAGCAGTACTTC
>TRBJ1-4|13|TRBV7-6|.|.
CASSLPGNEKLFF
TGTGCCAGCAGCCTTCCGGGTAATGAAAAACTGTTTTTT
>TRBJ1-1|15|TRBV7-9|.|.
CASSLARTKGREAFF
TGTGCCAGCAGCTTAGCGCGGACTAAGGGTCGTGAAGCTTTCTTT
>TRBJ1-4|13|TRBV10-3|.|.
CAISGGLNEKLFF
TGTGCCATCAGTGGGGGGCTTAATGAAAAACTGTTTTTT
>TRBJ2-1|15|TRBV19|TRBD2|.
CASSIRTSGMNEQFF
TGTGCCAGTAGTATTCGGACTAGCGGGATGAATGAGCAGTTCTTC
>TRBJ2-1|15|TRBV5-6|TRBD1|few
CASSLWTGSVNEQFF
TGTGCCAGCAGCTTATGGACAGGGTCCGTCAATGAGCAGTTCTTC
>TRBJ2-5|12|TRBV29-1|.|.
CSVRPSTETQYF
TGCAGCGTTAGGCCTAGTACTGAGACCCAGTACTTC
>TRBJ1-2|12|TRBV3-1/TRBV3-2|.|.
CASSQGAVGYTF
TGTGCCAGCAGCCAGGGGGCGGTGGGCTACACCTTC
>TRBJ1-4|13|TRBV30|.|.
CAWSVLHGEKLFF
TGTGCCTGGAGTGTACTCCACGGTGAAAAACTGTTTTTT
>TRBJ1-1|13|TRBV10-3|TRBD1|.
CAISGGGGTEAFF
TGTGCCATCTCAGGGGGCGGAGGGACTGAAGCTTTCTTT
>TRBJ2-7|16|TRBV3-1/TRBV3-2|TRBD2|.
CASSQWDGGGTYEQYF
TGTGCCAGCAGCCAATGGGACGGGGGGGGAACTTACGAGCAGTACTTC
>TRBJ2-2|12|TRBV9|.|.
CASSKGTGELFF
TGTGCCAGCAGTAAGGGGACCGGGGAGCTGTTTTTT
>TRBJ2-5|12|TRBV6-5|.|.
CATRRTGETQYF
TGTGCCACTAGGAGGACTGGGGAGACCCAGTACTTC
>TRBJ2-1|16|TRBV5-1|TRBD2|.
CASSSQAGGPEVEQFF
TGCGCCAGCAGCTCCCAAGCGGGAGGTCCCGAAGTGGAGCAGTTCTTC
>TRBJ2-3|16|TRBV15|.|.
CATSRDQLGSTDTQYF
TGTGCCACCAGCAGAGATCAGCTAGGAAGCACAGATACGCAGTATTTT
>TRBJ2-4|17|TRBV21-1|.|.
CASSKEPREGRPDIQYF
TGTGCCAGCAGCAAAGAGCCCCGGGAGGGCCGACCAGACATTCAGTACTTC
>TRBJ2-7|15|TRBV19|TRBD1|once
CASSIYGTGIDEQYF
TGTGCCAGTAGTATCTATGGGACAGGGATCGACGAGCAGTACTTC
>TRBJ2-7|15|TRBV7-2|TRBD1|.
CASSFQQGPTYEQYF
TGTGCCAGCAGCTTCCAACAGGGGCCTACCTACGAGCAGTACTTC
>TRBJ1-5|13|TRBV19|.|few
CASSISPGQPQHF
TGTGCCAGTAGTATATCCCCCGGTCAGCCCCAGCATTTT
>TRBJ1-4|16|TRBV11-2|TRBD1|.
CASSSPSTGLGEKLFF
TGTGCCAGCAGCTCCCCCTCGACAGGGCTAGGTGAAAAACTGTTTTTT
>TRBJ2-4|16|TRBV5-1|TRBD1|few
CASSLPGQAGKNIQYF
TGCGCCAGCAGTTTACCGGGACAGGCGGGCAAAAACATTCAGTACTTC